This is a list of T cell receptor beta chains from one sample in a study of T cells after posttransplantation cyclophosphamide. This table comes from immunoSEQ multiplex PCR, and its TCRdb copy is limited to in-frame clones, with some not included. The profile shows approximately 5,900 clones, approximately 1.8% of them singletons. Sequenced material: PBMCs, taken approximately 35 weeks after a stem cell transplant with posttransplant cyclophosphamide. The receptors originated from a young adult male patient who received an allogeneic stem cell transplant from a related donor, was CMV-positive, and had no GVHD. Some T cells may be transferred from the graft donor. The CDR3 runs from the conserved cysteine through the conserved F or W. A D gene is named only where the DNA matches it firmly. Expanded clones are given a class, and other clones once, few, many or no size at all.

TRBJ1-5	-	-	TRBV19	CASSFQGHQPQHF	TGTGCCAGTAGTTTTCAGGGGCATCAGCCCCAGCATTTT
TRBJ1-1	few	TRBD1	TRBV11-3	CASSHGTGPARGEAFF	TGTGCCAGCAGCCACGGGACAGGGCCCGCGCGGGGTGAAGCTTTCTTT
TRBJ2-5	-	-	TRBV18	CASSLRGLQETQYF	TGTGCCAGCTCACTACGAGGGCTCCAAGAGACCCAGTACTTC
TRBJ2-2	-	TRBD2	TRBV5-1	CASRGLAGAGGGELFF	TGCGCCAGCAGGGGACTAGCGGGGGCCGGGGGCGGGGAGCTGTTTTTT
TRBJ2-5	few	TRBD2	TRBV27	CASSLGGGARETQYF	TGTGCCAGCAGTTTAGGCGGGGGGGCCAGGGAGACCCAGTACTTC
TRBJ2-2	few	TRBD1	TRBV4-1	CASSPGTGDSTGELFF	TGCGCCAGCAGCCCCGGGACAGGGGATAGCACCGGGGAGCTGTTTTTT
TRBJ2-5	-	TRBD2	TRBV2	CASKREGETQYF	TGTGCCAGCAAAAGGGAGGGAGAGACCCAGTACTTC
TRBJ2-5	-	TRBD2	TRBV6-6	CASRGSGAEETQYF	TGTGCCAGCAGGGGTAGCGGGGCAGAAGAGACCCAGTACTTC
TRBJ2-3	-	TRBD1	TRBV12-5	CASGLTGGTDTQYF	TGTGCTAGTGGTTTGACAGGGGGCACAGATACGCAGTATTTT
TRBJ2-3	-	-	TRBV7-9	CASSLAPSGGTDTQYF	TGTGCCAGCAGCTTAGCACCCAGCGGTGGCACAGATACGCAGTATTTT
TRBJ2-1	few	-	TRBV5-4	CASSFRIDTSNSYNEQFF	TGTGCCAGCAGCTTCCGCATTGACACTTCAAACTCCTACAATGAGCAGTTCTTC
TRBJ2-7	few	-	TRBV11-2	CASSVSSYEQYF	TGTGCCAGCAGCGTATCCTCCTACGAGCAGTACTTC
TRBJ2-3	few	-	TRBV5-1	CASSFFEAGSVRDTQYF	TGCGCCAGCAGCTTCTTCGAGGCCGGGAGTGTAAGAGATACGCAGTATTTT
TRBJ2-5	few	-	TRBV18	CASSPIGQIDKTQYF	TGTGCCAGCTCACCTATTGGACAAATCGATAAGACCCAGTACTTC
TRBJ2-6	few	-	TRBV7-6	CASSLAGTSGANVLTF	TGTGCCAGCAGCTTGGCGGGGACCTCTGGGGCCAACGTCCTGACTTTC
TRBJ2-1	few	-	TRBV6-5	CASSYALGLNNEQFF	TGTGCCAGCAGTTACGCACTAGGTTTAAACAATGAGCAGTTCTTC
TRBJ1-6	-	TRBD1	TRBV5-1	CASSLGGDRSSPLHF	TGCGCCAGCAGCTTGGGGGGGGACAGAAGCTCACCCCTCCACTTT
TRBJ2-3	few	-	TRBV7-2	CASSRAEGTDTQYF	TGTGCCAGCAGTCGGGCGGAGGGGACGGATACGCAGTATTTT
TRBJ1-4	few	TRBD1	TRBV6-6	CASSRDRGNEKLFF	TGTGCCAGCAGTCGGGACAGGGGAAATGAAAAACTGTTTTTT
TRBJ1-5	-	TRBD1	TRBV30	CAWSTGQSNQPQHF	TGTGCCTGGAGTACGGGACAGAGCAATCAGCCCCAGCATTTT